These T cell receptor beta chains were read from a single sample in a study of T cells after yellow fever vaccination. TCRdb recomputed calls from the 5' RACE reads with MiXCR, one row per CDR3 protein. Among some 340,000 distinct CDR3 sequences listed, approximately 4% were seen once. This specimen consisted of PBMCs, obtained 5 days after the yellow fever booster vaccination. The receptors here all came from a man aged 18 to 30 who received the YFV17D yellow fever vaccine. Each CDR3 is given with its conserved first and last residue. Each record gives: clone size, J gene, D gene, V gene, CDR3 protein, CDR3 DNA. The D gene is left open where the match is weak. A row's size may be missing; if present it is once, few, many or a size class.

>few|TRBJ1-1|TRBD1|TRBV12-3/TRBV12-4
CASRGQGLTEAFF
TGTGCCAGCAGGGGACAGGGACTAACTGAAGCTTTCTTT
>-|TRBJ2-5|-|TRBV4-1
CASSLGVGGTAQETQYF
TGCGCCAGCAGCCTTGGGGTGGGCGGGACAGCCCAAGAGACCCAGTACTTC
>-|TRBJ1-6|-|TRBV2
CASSEAWGGGSPLHF
TGTGCCAGCAGTGAAGCATGGGGGGGAGGTTCACCCCTCCACTTT
>-|TRBJ2-1|-|TRBV3-1
CASSQVSGNEQFF
TGTGCCAGCAGCCAAGTGTCCGGGAATGAGCAGTTCTTC
>few|TRBJ2-5|TRBD2|TRBV2
CASRKGTSGGETQYF
TGTGCCAGCAGGAAGGGGACTAGCGGGGGAGAGACCCAGTACTTC
>many|TRBJ2-5|TRBD1|TRBV11-2
CASSGWGQGQETQYF
TGTGCCAGCAGCGGGTGGGGACAGGGGCAAGAGACCCAGTACTTC
>many|TRBJ2-4|-|TRBV6-5
CASRQGGIQYF
TGTGCCAGCCGGCAGGGAGGCATTCAGTACTTC
>few|TRBJ2-2|-|TRBV18
CASSPAAGNTGELFF
TGTGCCAGCTCACCGGCAGCGGGGAACACCGGGGAGCTGTTTTTT
>few|TRBJ1-2|TRBD1|TRBV7-2
CASSLGQVDYGYTF
TGTGCCAGCAGCTTGGGACAGGTCGACTATGGCTACACCTTC
>-|TRBJ2-1|-|TRBV3-1
CASSLNPAPEQFF
TGTGCCAGCAGCCTCAACCCGGCCCCCGAGCAGTTCTTC
>few|TRBJ1-1|TRBD1|TRBV19
CASKPQGASTEAFF
TGTGCCAGTAAACCTCAGGGGGCGAGCACTGAAGCTTTCTTT
>few|TRBJ2-7|-|TRBV4-2
CASSLERGSGVSF
TGTGCCAGCAGCTTAGAGAGAGGATCAGGGGTTTCTTTC
>-|TRBJ1-5|-|TRBV7-2
CASSWAGGPQHF
TGTGCCAGCAGCTGGGCGGGCGGACCCCAGCATTTT
>many|TRBJ1-3|-|TRBV20-1
CSASPGRGDTIYF
TGCAGTGCTAGTCCGGGCCGAGGAGACACCATATATTTT
>many|TRBJ1-5|-|TRBV15
CATSRPGRGQPQHF
TGTGCCACCAGCAGGCCTGGGAGGGGGCAGCCCCAGCATTTT
>many|TRBJ1-2|-|TRBV7-8
CASSLQGPNYGYTF
TGTGCCAGCAGCTTACAGGGGCCCAACTATGGCTACACCTTC
>-|TRBJ2-1|-|TRBV12-3/TRBV12-4
CASSFTGYNEQFF
TGTGCCAGCAGTTTTACAGGATACAATGAGCAGTTCTTC
>-|TRBJ2-7|-|TRBV20-1
CSASGLSYEQYF
TGCAGTGCTTCGGGACTTTCCTACGAGCAGTACTTC
>-|TRBJ2-5|-|TRBV20-1
CSAYYRKQETQYF
TGCAGTGCTTATTACCGAAAGCAAGAGACCCAGTACTTC
>few|TRBJ1-2|-|TRBV10-3
CAVYREEDYGYTF
TGTGCCGTATACAGGGAAGAGGACTATGGCTACACCTTC
>many|TRBJ2-7|TRBD2|TRBV2
CASGTRDYEQYF
TGTGCCAGCGGGACTAGGGATTACGAGCAGTACTTC
>many|TRBJ2-5|-|TRBV12-3/TRBV12-4
CASRQDRYQETQYF
TGTGCCAGCAGGCAAGACAGGTACCAAGAGACCCAGTACTTC